This T cell receptor (beta chain) derives from a study of technical replicates of blood from four donors. The ends were cut back, 0 bases at V and 5 bases at J, with 14 bases in the middle. The CDR3 contains 16 residues. Per germline, CDR1 MGHRA and CDR2 YSYEKL. TCRdb keeps only in-frame clones here, not all; method: immunoSEQ multiplex PCR. The top ten clones hold about 0.39% of a sample with about 82,000 clones, approximately 94% of them seen once. The TCR was taken from a human donor in good health. Source material: T cells isolated from PBMCs. The chain employs TRBV4-1 and TRBJ2-1; possible D gene TRBD2, 7 bases. CDR3 sequence: CASSQDRAGGHNEQFF. DNA of the CDR3: TGCGCCAGCAGCCAAGATAGGGCCGGGGGGCACAATGAGCAGTTCTTC.